These 26 T cell receptor beta chains originate from one sample sequenced in a study of T cells in Graves' hyperthyroidism and ophthalmopathy. RNA transcripts were the template for amplifying TCR beta CDR3 regions. The HTBI set primed first-round TCR CDR3 RT-PCR. MiXCR was run by TCRdb on the multiplex PCR reads, yielding one entry per CDR3 protein. The sample holds under 650,000 distinct CDR3 sequences, roughly 17% seen once. Sequenced sample: blood. Receptor source: a woman aged 30 to 39 with Graves' hyperthyroidism.

This clonotype appeared a few times. V gene TRBV19 combines with J gene TRBJ1-5, with no clear D. There are 12 residues in the CDR3. Deletions cut 8 bases from V and 4 bases from J, with 9 bases between. Germline V gene lookup returns CDR1 LNHDA and CDR2 SQIVND (reference sequence). The CDR3 loop reads CASHTLNQPQHF. CDR3 nucleotides: TGTGCCAGTCACACCCTTAATCAGCCCCAGCATTTT.

This clonotype was observed many times. The chain employs TRBV29-1 and TRBJ1-2; D not resolved. V shed 3 bases and J shed 3 bases, with 8 bases lying between them. This CDR3 is built from 12 residues. Germline V gives CDR1 SQVTM, CDR2 ANQGSEA. CDR3 nucleotides: TGCAGCGTTGAGATGGTTTACTATGGCTACACCTTC. This translates into CSVEMVYYGYTF.

This chain joins TRBV29-1 and TRBJ2-3, with TRBD1 identical over 7 bases. The CDR3 spans 13 residues. The V segment lost 7 bases and the J segment 2 bases; nucleotides outside the gene matches: 6. Germline V gene sequence: CDR1 SQVTM, CDR2 ANQGSEA. The CDR3 here is CSDWDSHTDTQYF. The CDR3 DNA reads as TGCAGCGACTGGGACAGCCACACAGATACGCAGTATTTT.

This clonotype was picked up many times. In DNA, the CDR3 is TGTGCCAGTAGTATAGTGGCTACCGGAGCCTACGAGCAGTACTTC. This encodes CASSIVATGAYEQYF. The V and J genes are TRBV19 and TRBJ2-7; D unclear. The germline V gene encodes CDR1 LNHDA and CDR2 SQIVND (reference sequence). This CDR3 contains 15 residues. V gave up 1 base and J gave up 2 bases, with 12 bases separating them. Supplemented by reference TRBV19 and TRBJ2-7, the full variable domain reads DGGITQSPKYLFRKEGQNVTLSCEQNLNHDAMYWYRQDPGQGLRLIYYSQIVNDFQKGDIAEGYSVSREKKESFPLTVTSAQKNPTAFYLCASSIVATGAYEQYFGPGTRLTVT.

This clonotype was seen repeatedly, ten times or more. This chain connects TRBV2 to TRBJ1-1; perhaps TRBD1 as D (5 bases). CDR3 size: 14 residues. The germline gives CDR1 SNHLY, CDR2 FYNNEI. Between the trimmed V and J ends, which lost 3 bases and 10 bases, there was a span of 18 bases. CDR3 DNA: TGTGCCAGCAGTGAGAAAAAATCAGGGCGGGCAGCTTTCTTT. This codes for CASSEKKSGRAAFF.

This clonotype appeared a few times. The chain joins TRBV12-3 or TRBV12-4 to TRBJ1-3; no reliable D call. V was cut by 1 base and J by 6 bases, with 4 bases left in between. The CDR3 length is 12 residues. CDR3 loop: CASSLVLNTIYF. In DNA form, the CDR3 reads TGTGCCAGCAGTTTAGTCCTAAACACCATATATTTT.

Many counts were recorded for this clonotype. CDR3 loop: CASSRLVTDTQYF. CDR3 in DNA: TGTGCCAGCAGTCGACTAGTCACAGATACGCAGTATTTT. The rearrangement uses TRBV2 and TRBJ2-3; tentative D call: TRBD2 (6 bases). CDR3 length: 13 residues. The V end was cut by 5 bases, the J end by 2 bases, with 8 bases between. Germline V lookup: CDR1 SNHLY, CDR2 FYNNEI.

This clonotype was seen just once. Being one base from a much bigger clone, this may be a read error. In this CDR3 the conserved last residue, phenylalanine or tryptophan, is missing, so a read error is likely. The CDR3 DNA sequence: TGTGCCAGCAGCTCCCGTAGCGGGAGGGCAGCAGATACGCAGTATCTT. Amino acids: CASSSRSGRAADTQYL. The chain is built from TRBV7-3 and TRBJ2-3; TRBD2 aligns across 11 bases. Trimming removed 4 bases from V and 4 bases from J; junction bases left unmatched: 7. Germline V CDR1 and CDR2: SGHTA, FQGTGA. The CDR3 spans 16 residues.

The J gene is TRBJ2-5, the V gene TRBV2, with D possibly matching TRBD1 (6 bases). V was cut by 11 bases and J by 2 bases, with 15 bases left in between. The CDR3 runs 13 residues. CDR1 is SNHLY, CDR2 FYNNEI, per germline. The CDR3 coding sequence is TGTGCCGGTAAAGGGACACAACAAGAGACCCAGTACTTC. Protein product: CAGKGTQQETQYF.

This clonotype was seen many times. The chain is built from TRBV7-3 and TRBJ2-3, with TRBD2 matching over 7 bases. Germline V gene lookup returns CDR1 SGHTA and CDR2 FQGTGA. This CDR3 spans 16 amino acids. The junction had 6 bases not matched to a gene; V was cut back by 1 base and J by 2 bases. The CDR3 DNA follows: TGTGCCAGCAGCTTAATTGGCGGGAGAGCCACAGATACGCAGTATTTT. This codes for CASSLIGGRATDTQYF.

This sequence joins TRBV29-1 and TRBJ2-7, with D possibly matching TRBD1 (6 bases). Deletions cut 0 bases from V and 2 bases from J, with 8 bases between. The CDR3 consists of 13 residues. Germline CDR1 reads SQVTM; CDR2 reads ANQGSEA. This CDR3 is CSVEEQGTYEQYF. The CDR3 nucleotides are TGCAGCGTTGAAGAACAGGGAACCTACGAGCAGTACTTC.

The chain has TRBV20-1 and TRBJ2-7; 7 bases line up with TRBD2. V trimming: 6 bases; J trimming: 2 bases; junction bases outside the gene matches: 1. The CDR3 spans 11 residues. In germline, CDR1 is DFQATT, CDR2 SNEGSKA (reference sequence). CDR3 DNA sequence: TGCAGTGCGGCGGGAGCCTACGAGCAGTACTTC. Translating gives CSAAGAYEQYF.

CDR3 bases: TGTGCCAGTCAAATCCACTCAGGACTAGCTGGAACCGGGGAGCTGTTTTTT. Protein sequence: CASQIHSGLAGTGELFF. This chain uses TRBV19 with TRBJ2-2; the match to TRBD2 covers 8 bases. Looked up from germline, CDR1 is LNHDA and CDR2 is SQIVND (reference sequence). The CDR3 sequence is 17 residues long. With 8 bases clipped from V and 5 bases from J, the junction kept 16 bases outside the gene matches.

This sequence joins TRBV6-1 and TRBJ1-3; D is possibly TRBD1 (5 bases). This CDR3 region has 14 residues. Trimming pared 8 bases from V and 0 bases from J, leaving 11 bases between. The germline gives CDR1 MNHNS, CDR2 SASEGT. The CDR3 reads CASPSDSSGNTIYF. The CDR3 coding sequence is TGTGCCAGCCCTAGTGACAGCTCTGGAAACACCATATATTTT.

Of note for this clonotype: Being one base from a much bigger clone, this may be a read error. The CDR3 region has the DNA TGTGCCAGCAGGCATACTAGAGGCACAGATACGCAGTATTTT. Its translation: CASRHTRGTDTQYF. The gene calls are TRBV7-2 and TRBJ2-3, with D possibly matching TRBD2 (5 bases). The CDR3 consists of 14 residues. Germline-derived CDR1 and CDR2 are SGHTA and FQGNSA. Trimming left V 6 bases short and J 1 base short, with 11 bases between.

J is TRBJ2-2 and V is TRBV29-1; D is uncertain. This CDR3 spans 12 amino acids. CDR1 is SQVTM and CDR2 is ANQGSEA in the germline V gene. With 4 bases removed from V and 3 bases from J, the gap between germline ends came to 6 bases. The CDR3: CSVVGYTGELFF. Here the CDR3 DNA reads TGCAGCGTTGTAGGGTACACCGGGGAGCTGTTTTTT.

In this sample, this clonotype turned up a few times. The V gene is TRBV13, the J gene TRBJ2-1, with D maybe TRBD2 (5 bases). Germline lookup yields CDR1 PRHDT and CDR2 FYEKMQ (reference sequence). The CDR3 has 15 amino acids. Trimming removed 0 bases at V and 7 bases at J, with 13 bases between. CDR3 sequence: CASSLGWEFQNEQFF. In DNA, the CDR3 is TGTGCCAGCAGCTTAGGGTGGGAGTTTCAGAATGAGCAGTTCTTC.

The sample holds many counts of this clonotype. This rearrangement joins TRBV25-1 to TRBJ2-7, with 12 bases matching TRBD1. Germline CDR1 reads MGHDK; CDR2 reads SYGVNS. With V trimmed by 8 bases and J by 6 bases, 5 bases remained unmatched. The CDR3 loop spans 13 amino acids. CDR3 sequence: CASGDRGRFEQYF. DNA for the CDR3: TGTGCCAGCGGGGACAGGGGGCGCTTCGAGCAGTACTTC.

In the case of this clonotype: This may be a read error: a much more frequent sequence differs by one nucleotide. The chain combines TRBV5-6 with TRBJ2-5, with D tentatively TRBD1 (5 bases). V lost 1 base and J lost 1, with 14 bases in between. Germline V gene data show CDR1 as SGHDT and CDR2 as YYEEEE. This CDR3 region has 16 residues. CDR3 coding DNA: TGTGCCAGCAGCTTGTTGGGGCGAGCAAGCCAAGAGACCCAGTACTTC. Translating gives CASSLLGRASQETQYF.

This clonotype was observed many times. The genes are TRBV6-2 or TRBV6-3 and TRBJ1-4, with a possible D match to TRBD1 (6 bases). Germline CDR1 reads MNHEY; CDR2 reads SVGEGT. The germline V and J ends were trimmed by 3 bases and 7 bases, with 15 bases remaining between them. CDR3 length: 15 amino acids. The DNA of the CDR3 is TGTGCCAGCAGTTATTCGACAGGAAGTCGTGAAAAACTGTTTTTT. Protein sequence: CASSYSTGSREKLFF.

The sample holds many counts of this clonotype. The V and J genes are TRBV11-2 and TRBJ2-2; no reliable D call. The V and J ends lost 1 base and 0 bases respectively, with 9 bases between them. CDR1 SGHAT and CDR2 FQNNGV come from the germline V gene. CDR3 size: 16 residues. CDR3 sequence reads: CASSLAGPANTGELFF. The CDR3 nucleotides read TGTGCCAGCAGCTTAGCCGGGCCCGCGAACACCGGGGAGCTGTTTTTT. Based on the CDR3 plus reference TRBV11-2 and TRBJ2-2, the full variable domain is EAGVAQSPRYKIIEKRQSVAFWCNPISGHATLYWYQQILGQGPKLLIQFQNNGVVDDSQLPKDRFSAERLKGVDSTLKIQPAKLEDSAVYLCASSLAGPANTGELFFGEGSRLTVL.

Many counts were recorded for this clonotype. The CDR3 region is CASTDGAATQDTQYF. CDR3 coding DNA: TGTGCCAGCACAGACGGGGCGGCCACCCAAGATACGCAGTATTTT. J is TRBJ2-3 and V is TRBV6-2 or TRBV6-3; D assignment may be TRBD1 or TRBD2 (5 bases each). V shed 7 bases and J shed 5 bases, with 19 bases lying between them. Germline V gene lookup returns CDR1 MNHEY and CDR2 SVGEGT. The CDR3 runs to 15 residues.

This clonotype was observed a handful of times. The rearrangement links TRBV27 to TRBJ2-1; D unclear. Trimming took off 7 bases at V and 7 bases at J, with 11 bases between the two ends. This CDR3 is built from 12 residues. Germline values: CDR1 MNHEY, CDR2 SMNVEV (reference sequence). For the CDR3, the DNA is TGTGCCAGCACTACGTTCGGGAATGAGCAGTTCTTC. Amino acids: CASTTFGNEQFF.

This clonotype was seen at least ten times. V usage is TRBV27 and J usage is TRBJ2-1; 10 bases match TRBD2. The J segment lost 2 bases and the V segment lost 2 bases, leaving 12 bases of the junction unmatched. Germline CDR1 reads MNHEY; CDR2 reads SMNVEV (reference sequence). CDR3 length: 19 amino acids. The CDR3 DNA reads TGTGCCAGCAGTTTAAGGAGGACTAGCGGCCTTAACCCCTACAATGAGCAGTTCTTC. Encoded protein: CASSLRRTSGLNPYNEQFF.

This clonotype was seen only a few times. The chain employs TRBV27 and TRBJ2-3; D not certain. CDR3 length: 16 residues. Germline V gene lookup returns CDR1 MNHEY and CDR2 SMNVEV (reference sequence). Trimming removed 5 bases at V and 5 bases at J, with 20 bases between. The CDR3 DNA follows: TGTGCCAGCAGTCCGGTACAGCTCTCCCTGGGAGATACGCAGTATTTT. Translated, it gives CASSPVQLSLGDTQYF.

This clonotype was observed many times. The chain combines TRBV15 with TRBJ2-1; D ambiguous. V lost 3 bases and J lost 0, with 18 bases in between. The CDR3 spans 18 residues. Germline V gives CDR1 LNHNV, CDR2 YYDKDF (reference sequence). The CDR3 sequence is CATSRLAPEKSSYNEQFF. The CDR3 region has the DNA TGTGCCACCAGCAGGCTGGCTCCGGAGAAGAGCTCCTACAATGAGCAGTTCTTC. Using reference TRBV15 and TRBJ2-1 for the parts outside the CDR3, the full variable domain is DAMVIQNPRYQVTQFGKPVTLSCSQTLNHNVMYWYQQKSSQAPKLLFHYYDKDFNNEADTPDNFQSRRPNTSFCFLDIRSPGLGDTAMYLCATSRLAPEKSSYNEQFFGPGTRLTVL.